This T cell receptor beta chain was captured in a study of T cells after yellow fever vaccination. The authors made TCR cDNA by 5'RACE template switching, adding a universal primer site and UMIs. TCRdb re-analysed the 5' RACE reads in MiXCR, keeping a single row per CDR3 protein. The table has approximately 600,000 distinct CDR3 sequences, about 12% seen once. Regarding the study as a whole: Contamination of FACS-sorted repertoires by abundant clonotypes from the bulk population could occur.

About this clonotype itself: Its target is unknown.

Germline CDR1 is MNHEY and CDR2 is SMNVEV (reference sequence). CDR3 length: 15 amino acids. The V and J ends lost 0 bases and 7 bases respectively, with 15 bases between them. The material was PBMCs, obtained on the day of the yellow fever booster vaccination. This clonotype was sampled from a young man who received the YFV17D yellow fever vaccine. This chain links TRBV27 with TRBJ2-5; D might be TRBD1 (6 bases). The CDR3 loop is CASSLSQGSAGTQYF. The CDR3 DNA follows: TGTGCCAGCAGTTTATCGCAGGGGAGCGCAGGGACCCAGTACTTC.